A single sample gave rise to the 17 T cell receptor beta chains below, sequenced in a study of somatic mutations in cytotoxic T cells in rheumatoid arthritis (TCRdb year 2017). Libraries came from the immunoSEQ multiplex PCR assay. TCRdb's version of the immuneACCESS table is confined to in-frame rearrangements and falls short of the full clone set. An unresolved V gene accounts for under half of the shortfall where checked; the remainder is of unknown origin. The sample contains 20,000 or so clones, about 80% of them found a single time. About 10% of the sample belongs to the ten largest clones. The source material was CD8+ T cells sorted from blood. All receptors come from a woman between 50 and 59 years old in good health.

Here the CDR3 DNA reads TGCGCCAGCAGCCAAGCTGGGGGGGGAGGCGGGGAGCTGTTTTTT. It translates to CASSQAGGGGGELFF. The V call is TRBV4-1, the J call TRBJ2-2, with 7 positions matching TRBD2. Germline CDR1 and CDR2: MGHRA and YSYEKL. V lost 1 base to trimming and J lost 7 bases; unmatched junction nucleotides: 6. This CDR3 is 15 amino acids long.

The chain combines TRBV15 with TRBJ2-6; D gene ambiguous. CDR1 is LNHNV and CDR2 is YYDKDF in the germline V gene (reference sequence). Trimming pared 3 bases from V and 0 bases from J, leaving 12 bases between. This CDR3 spans 17 amino acids. The CDR3 DNA is TGTGCCACCAGCAGGGCCGAGGTACTCTCTGGGGCCAACGTCCTGACTTTC. It translates to CATSRAEVLSGANVLTF.

V usage is TRBV7-2 and J usage is TRBJ2-3; no clear D. The V and J ends lost 1 base and 0 bases respectively, with 8 bases between them. The CDR3 contains 15 residues. From germline, CDR1 is SGHTA and CDR2 FQGNSA. The CDR3 loop reads CASSLGAVSTDTQYF. DNA for the CDR3: TGTGCCAGCAGCTTAGGGGCGGTTAGCACAGATACGCAGTATTTT.

V gene TRBV27 combines with J gene TRBJ2-7; a weak D match, TRBD1 (6 bases). The CDR3 totals 14 residues. V was cut by 5 bases and J by 2 bases, with 13 bases left in between. Germline CDR1 is MNHEY and CDR2 is SMNVEV (reference sequence). CDR3 in DNA: TGTGCCAGCAGTGCCACAGGGAACCCCTACGAGCAGTACTTC. It yields the protein CASSATGNPYEQYF.

J is TRBJ2-1 and V is TRBV2, with 15 bases matching TRBD2. The CDR3 consists of 17 residues. The V segment lost 6 bases and the J segment 8 bases; nucleotides outside the gene matches: 11. Germline V CDR1 and CDR2: SNHLY, FYNNEI. CDR3 residues: CASRGTSGRLLEDEQFF. The DNA for the CDR3 is TGTGCCAGCAGGGGGACTAGCGGGAGGTTACTCGAGGATGAGCAGTTCTTC.

About this clone: One end of the junction is discordant with germline, which a read error may explain. This sequence joins TRBV30 and TRBJ2-3; TRBD2 agrees at 8 bases. The CDR3 spans 14 residues. CDR1 is GTSNPN, CDR2 SVGIG, per germline (reference sequence). The CDR3 reads CPWSFAGGTDTQYF. CDR3 DNA sequence: TGTCCCTGGAGTTTCGCGGGAGGAACAGATACGCAGTATTTT.

The rearrangement joins TRBV18 to TRBJ2-3; the match to TRBD2 covers 8 bases. The CDR3 is made up of 17 amino acids. Looked up from germline, CDR1 is KGHSH and CDR2 is LQKENI. The V segment lost 4 bases and the J segment 1 base; nucleotides outside the gene matches: 10. In DNA, the CDR3 is TGTGCCAGCTCACTTTCCGCGGTAGCGGGACGCACAGATACGCAGTATTTT. Its protein product is CASSLSAVAGRTDTQYF.

The chain recombines TRBV7-3 with TRBJ2-1; maybe TRBD1 (6 bases). This CDR3 spans 13 amino acids. Between the trimmed V and J ends, which lost 5 bases and 9 bases, there was a span of 14 bases. Per the germline V gene, CDR1 is SGHTA and CDR2 is FQGTGA. CDR3 region: CASSIGQGGEQFF. CDR3 nucleotide sequence: TGTGCCAGCAGCATAGGACAAGGGGGTGAGCAGTTCTTC.

This rearrangement joins TRBV5-4 to TRBJ2-1, with 7 positions matching TRBD1. The CDR3 is 15 residues long. V shed 4 bases and J 8 bases; nucleotides not matched to a gene: 12. CDR1 and CDR2 from the germline V gene are SGHNT and YYREEE (reference sequence). CDR3 loop: CASSPERTGSDEQFF. The CDR3 DNA follows: TGTGCCAGCAGCCCCGAAAGGACAGGTTCCGATGAGCAGTTCTTC.

This clone was counted between two and nine times. V usage is TRBV7-6 and J usage is TRBJ1-1, with D maybe TRBD1 (5 bases). CDR1 is SGHVS and CDR2 is FNYEAQ in the germline V gene. The CDR3 is 15 residues long. With 11 bases removed from V and 1 base from J, the gap between germline ends came to 20 bases. The CDR3 DNA is TGTGCCGAACCGATAGCAGGGACGGAGAACACTGAAGCTTTCTTT. It is translated as CAEPIAGTENTEAFF.

This clone was counted only a few times. This chain uses TRBV6-9 with TRBJ2-7; D gene uncertain. V was cut by 6 bases and J by 5 bases, with 14 bases left in between. The CDR3 runs 13 residues. Germline loops: CDR1 MNHGY, CDR2 SVAAGI. CDR3 coding DNA: TGTGCCAGCAGCCCGCTTCATGCCCACGAGCAGTACTTC. Amino acids: CASSPLHAHEQYF.

This clone has just a few counts. The chain employs TRBV7-9 and TRBJ2-1; 9 bases agree with TRBD2. Trimming cost V 1 base and J 4 bases; bases outside gene matches: 11. The CDR3 spans 18 residues. CDR1 is SEHNR, CDR2 FQNEAQ, per germline (reference sequence). CDR3 loop: CASSLVGAGGYFYNEQFF. DNA of the CDR3: TGTGCCAGCAGCTTAGTTGGAGCGGGGGGATACTTTTACAATGAGCAGTTCTTC.

This chain connects TRBV6-5 to TRBJ2-3; D perhaps matches TRBD2 (6 bases). The CDR3 spans 14 residues. Germline CDR1 and CDR2: MNHEY and SVGAGI. V was clipped by 8 bases and J by 4 bases, with 16 bases between them. The CDR3 loop is CASLLAGRSDTQYF. CDR3 in DNA: TGTGCCAGCCTCCTTGCGGGGCGCTCAGATACGCAGTATTTT.

The rearrangement uses TRBV7-9 and TRBJ2-1, with a tentative D call TRBD2 (6 bases). The V gene lost 1 base and the J gene lost 7 bases, with 11 bases spanning the gap. From germline, CDR1 is SEHNR and CDR2 FQNEAQ (reference sequence). The CDR3 totals 14 residues. CDR3: CASSLERVGNEQFF. CDR3 in DNA: TGTGCCAGCAGCTTAGAGCGGGTTGGGAATGAGCAGTTCTTC.

The chain combines TRBV6-5 with TRBJ2-7, with 9 nucleotides matching TRBD2. Germline V lookup: CDR1 MNHEY, CDR2 SVGAGI. Unmatched junction bases numbered 7, after V lost 2 bases and J lost 2 bases. The CDR3 runs 16 residues. CDR3 in DNA: TGTGCCAGCAGTTACACGCGGACTAGCGCCGCCTACGAGCAGTACTTC. It encodes CASSYTRTSAAYEQYF.

This rearrangement joins TRBV9 to TRBJ2-2; TRBD1 matches at 8 bases. Trimming cost V 3 bases and J 7 bases; bases outside gene matches: 8. The CDR3 contains 15 residues. From germline, CDR1 is SGDLS and CDR2 YYNGEE. The CDR3 sequence: CASSDGQGARGELFF. The DNA of the CDR3 is TGTGCCAGCAGCGACGGACAGGGCGCACGCGGGGAGCTGTTTTTT.

The chain recombines TRBV6-4 with TRBJ2-7; D gene ambiguous. Trimming removed 7 bases at V and 3 bases at J, with 7 bases between. The CDR3 spans 11 residues. CDR1 is MRHNA and CDR2 is SNTAGT in the germline V gene. CDR3 bases: TGTGCCAGCATGGAGATCTACGAGCAGTACTTC. This encodes CASMEIYEQYF.